The 4 T cell receptor beta chains below come from one sample, sequenced in a study of blood T cell repertoires in COVID-19. The data were produced by immunoSEQ multiplex PCR, yet TCRdb's version contains in-frame clones alone and is incomplete. The sample has 160,000 or so clones, nearly 80% seen once. Sequenced input: peripheral blood. The receptors here all came from a woman aged 80 or over with acute or convalescent COVID-19.

The rearrangement links TRBV29-1 to TRBJ2-5, with D possibly matching TRBD2 (6 bases). The V end lost 0 bases, the J end lost 4 bases, and 12 bases lay between the germline ends. CDR3 length equals 14 residues. Germline values: CDR1 SQVTM, CDR2 ANQGSEA. In nucleotides, the CDR3 is TGCAGCGTTGAAGAAATGGAGGGAACAGAGACCCAGTACTTC. This translates into CSVEEMEGTETQYF.

This chain links TRBV6-1 with TRBJ1-3; D might be TRBD1 (6 bases). V lost 0 bases to trimming and J lost 6 bases, with 12 bases between them. CDR3 size: 15 residues. CDR1 is MNHNS, CDR2 SASEGT, per germline. DNA of the CDR3: TGTGCCAGCAGTGAAGCGACAGGAGCTTTAAACACCATATATTTT. Amino acid sequence: CASSEATGALNTIYF.

The chain carries TRBV6-2 or TRBV6-3 and TRBJ2-1; D is possibly TRBD2 (5 bases). V dropped 5 bases and J dropped 9 bases, with 17 bases sitting between them. The CDR3 totals 14 residues. Germline CDR1 reads MNHEY; CDR2 reads SVGEGT. The DNA for the CDR3 is TGTGCCAGCAGTCCCCTCCTAGGCCGGGGTGAGCAGTTCTTC. This sequence encodes CASSPLLGRGEQFF.

The gene calls are TRBV5-1 and TRBJ1-2; possibly TRBD1 for D (5 bases). Germline values: CDR1 SGHRS, CDR2 YFSETQ. This CDR3 is 13 amino acids long. V dropped 4 bases and J dropped 5 bases, with 12 bases sitting between them. The CDR3 DNA reads as TGCGCCAGCAGCCCAGTTCAGGGTTATGGCTACACCTTC. Amino acids: CASSPVQGYGYTF.